The 23 T cell receptor beta chains below all came from one sample that was sequenced in a study of vaccination and CD4 T cells after COVID-19. The study sequenced cultured CD4+ T cell DNA using the Oncomine TCR Beta short-read assay. MiXCR, run by TCRdb on the PCR reads, gives a single entry per CDR3 protein. The repertoire includes almost 20,000 distinct CDR3 sequences, about 40% of them detected once, and about 27% sits in the top ten. These receptors' antigens are unknown. Treatment noted: roughly 10-day PBMC culture with coronavirus spike peptide pools or control peptides (ViraFEST assay). The material was CD4+ T cells from blood, cultured in vitro, obtained before SARS-CoV-2 vaccination. Every receptor here comes from a human donor who received a COVID-19 vaccine.

The chain has TRBV5-1 and TRBJ2-3; 8 bases map to TRBD2. V trimming: 2 bases; J trimming: 1 base; junction bases outside the gene matches: 6. In germline, CDR1 is SGHRS, CDR2 YFSETQ. CDR3 size: 16 residues. CDR3 loop: CASSFASRGGTDTQYF. DNA for the CDR3: TGCGCCAGCAGCTTCGCCTCGCGGGGGGGCACAGATACGCAGTATTTT.

This clonotype was counted a few times. The chain carries TRBV15 and TRBJ1-5; 9 nucleotides line up with TRBD1. The V gene's germline CDR1 is LNHNV and CDR2 YYDKDF (reference sequence). The CDR3 covers 15 residues. After removal of 2 bases from V and 4 bases from J, the junction contained 3 bases not matched to a gene. DNA of the CDR3: TGTGCCACCAGCAGATCCGGGACAGGGAATCAGCCCCAGCATTTT. It translates to CATSRSGTGNQPQHF. Full variable domain (remainder filled in from reference TRBV15 and TRBJ1-5): DAMVIQNPRYQVTQFGKPVTLSCSQTLNHNVMYWYQQKSSQAPKLLFHYYDKDFNNEADTPDNFQSRRPNTSFCFLDIRSPGLGDTAMYLCATSRSGTGNQPQHFGDGTRLSIL.

This chain links TRBV5-6 with TRBJ1-6; no clear D. The germline CDR1 and CDR2 sequences are SGHDT and YYEEEE. V was cut by 3 bases and J by 10 bases, with 17 bases left in between. This CDR3 is built from 15 residues. The CDR3 here is CASSSPGSVGSPLHF. The CDR3, as DNA: TGTGCCAGCAGCTCGCCGGGTTCCGTCGGGTCACCCCTCCACTTT.

The V call is TRBV6-1, the J call TRBJ2-2; the D gene could be TRBD1 or TRBD2 (5 bases each). V lost 6 bases and J lost 4, with 15 bases in between. The germline CDR1 and CDR2 sequences are MNHNS and SASEGT. CDR3 size: 15 residues. The CDR3, as DNA: TGTGCCAGCAGGGGGAGCAGGGATGGCACCGGGGAGCTGTTTTTT. Translation: CASRGSRDGTGELFF.

This chain links TRBV18 with TRBJ1-2, with 8 bases that match TRBD1. In germline, CDR1 is KGHSH, CDR2 LQKENI. V was pared by 1 base and J by 6 bases, with 10 bases of the junction left unmatched. This CDR3 has 16 residues. DNA for the CDR3: TGTGCCAGCTCACCACGGGCAGGGGGCGACAAAAATGGCTACACCTTC. It is translated as CASSPRAGGDKNGYTF.

This clonotype was seen more than once but under ten times. The V gene is TRBV24-1, the J gene TRBJ2-5; either TRBD1 or TRBD2 may supply D (5 bases each). The CDR3 covers 13 residues. Deletions cut 7 bases from V and 2 bases from J, with 10 bases between. The V gene's germline CDR1 is KGHDR and CDR2 SFDVKD. The CDR3 region has the DNA TGTGCCACCAGGATGGGACGGCAAGAGACCCAGTACTTC. The encoded protein is CATRMGRQETQYF.

The CDR3 bases are TGTGCCAGCAGCCACTCGGGGCAGAATAATTCACCCCTCCACTTT. It codes for CASSHSGQNNSPLHF. The V gene is TRBV7-8, the J gene TRBJ1-6; D is possibly TRBD1 (5 bases). V lost 5 bases and J 5 bases, leaving 13 bases between the germline ends. The CDR3 has 15 residues. Germline V lookup: CDR1 SGHVS, CDR2 FQNEAQ.

In this sample, this clonotype turned up once. V gene TRBV4-2 combines with J gene TRBJ1-1, with a tentative D call TRBD1 (5 bases). V was trimmed by 1 base and J by 6 bases, leaving 21 bases between them. The CDR3 consists of 17 residues. Germline V lookup: CDR1 LGHNA, CDR2 YNFKEQ. CDR3 bases: TGTGCCAGCAGCCAAGGGGATGCAGGGCTGGTTAATGCTGAAGCTTTCTTT. This translates into CASSQGDAGLVNAEAFF.

This clonotype turned up a few times. J is TRBJ1-2 and V is TRBV6-1; the D is unclear. Germline V gene data show CDR1 as MNHNS and CDR2 as SASEGT. CDR3 length: 16 residues. Trimming removed 2 bases from V and 4 bases from J, with 17 bases in between. CDR3 bases: TGTGCCAGCAGTGAACCTCCCCGTCTAATGGGCTATGGCTACACCTTC. Amino acid sequence: CASSEPPRLMGYGYTF.

The rearrangement uses TRBV14 and TRBJ2-1; D ambiguous. CDR3 length: 11 residues. Germline CDR1 and CDR2: SGHDN and FVKESK. Deletions cut 0 bases from V and 10 bases from J, with 4 bases between. CDR3 loop: CASSQEGEQFF. For the CDR3, the DNA is TGTGCCAGCAGCCAAGAGGGCGAGCAGTTCTTC.

The CDR3 DNA sequence: TGTGCCAGCAGTTACTCGCCCGACAACTCGTTTCGCACAGATACGCAGTATTTT. Translating gives CASSYSPDNSFRTDTQYF. This chain links TRBV6-5 with TRBJ2-3; no clear D gene. The CDR3 extends over 18 amino acids. The V gene's germline CDR1 is MNHEY and CDR2 SVGAGI. Between the trimmed V and J ends, which lost 0 bases and 1 base, there was a span of 17 bases.

The chain carries TRBV12-3 or TRBV12-4 and TRBJ2-7; D not resolved. This CDR3 has 13 amino acids. Trimming took 3 bases from V and 4 from J, leaving 10 bases between them. The CDR3 sequence: CASSFSSGYEQYF. The CDR3 DNA reads as TGTGCCAGCAGTTTTAGTTCTGGGTACGAGCAGTACTTC.

This clonotype was counted a few times. The chain joins TRBV7-2 to TRBJ1-1, with 8 bases aligning to TRBD1. The germline V gene encodes CDR1 SGHTA and CDR2 FQGNSA. J was trimmed by 10 bases and V by 4 bases; bases with no gene match: 8. The CDR3 runs to 13 residues. CDR3 nucleotide sequence: TGTGCCAGCAGCTCCGGCAACGACAGGGGAGCTTTCTTT. Residues: CASSSGNDRGAFF. Together with reference TRBV7-2 and TRBJ1-1, the CDR3 gives the full variable domain: GAGVSQSPSNKVTEKGKDVELRCDPISGHTALYWYRQSLGQGLEFLIYFQGNSAPDKSGLPSDRFSAERTGGSVSTLTIQRTQQEDSAVYLCASSSGNDRGAFFGQGTRLTVV.

The rearrangement uses TRBV6-1 and TRBJ1-6; 8 positions agree with TRBD1. J was trimmed by 8 bases and V by 9 bases; bases with no gene match: 9. CDR1 and CDR2 (germline): MNHNS, SASEGT. The CDR3 covers 14 residues. In DNA, the CDR3 is TGTGCCAGTGTCAAACAGGGGGTTCATTCACCCCTCCACTTT. This translates into CASVKQGVHSPLHF.

The V call is TRBV28, the J call TRBJ1-2; 11 bases match TRBD1. Germline-derived CDR1 and CDR2 are MDHEN and SYDVKM. The V and J ends lost 2 bases and 3 bases, in that order; junction bases with no gene match: 8. The CDR3 consists of 17 residues. CDR3 sequence (DNA): TGTGCCAGCAGTTTAATTTCTGGGACAGGGGGATACTATGGCTACACCTTC. Translating it yields CASSLISGTGGYYGYTF.

The V call is TRBV27, the J call TRBJ2-7; 10 bases are a match to TRBD2. Germline V gene lookup returns CDR1 MNHEY and CDR2 SMNVEV (reference sequence). After removal of 3 bases from V and 6 bases from J, the junction contained 8 bases not matched to a gene. This CDR3 is built from 15 residues. The CDR3 DNA reads as TGTGCCAGCAGTTTCGATAGCGGGGGGAAGTCCGAGCAGTACTTC. This gives the protein CASSFDSGGKSEQYF.

The chain joins TRBV19 to TRBJ1-1; a possible D gene is TRBD1 (5 bases). The V gene's germline CDR1 is LNHDA and CDR2 SQIVND (reference sequence). Trimming shortened V by 2 bases and J by 0 bases, and 22 bases separated the two germline ends. The CDR3 spans 19 residues. The CDR3 here is CASSISWGARDVMNTEAFF. The CDR3 nucleotides read TGTGCCAGTAGTATAAGTTGGGGTGCGAGGGACGTCATGAACACTGAAGCTTTCTTT.

The chain links TRBV2 to TRBJ1-2; D gene ambiguous. The CDR3 loop spans 11 amino acids. The germline V gene has CDR1 SNHLY and CDR2 FYNNEI. The ends were cut back, 9 bases at V and 4 bases at J, with 9 bases in the middle. CDR3 sequence reads: CASTEVYGYTF. The DNA of the CDR3 is TGTGCCAGTACAGAAGTCTATGGCTACACCTTC.

V and J are TRBV2 and TRBJ2-7, with a tentative D call TRBD1 (5 bases). Trimming cost V 1 base and J 6 bases, with 13 bases left between them. The CDR3 totals 14 residues. CDR1 SNHLY and CDR2 FYNNEI come from the germline V gene. CDR3 protein: CASSEGTWVGEQYF. CDR3 sequence (DNA): TGTGCCAGCAGTGAAGGGACATGGGTGGGCGAGCAGTACTTC.

The chain joins TRBV9 to TRBJ1-1; 9 positions agree with TRBD1. The germline gives CDR1 SGDLS, CDR2 YYNGEE. V was pared by 0 bases and J by 5 bases, with 5 bases of the junction left unmatched. This CDR3 is built from 15 residues. For the CDR3, the DNA is TGTGCCAGCAGCGTAGTGGGGACAGGGAGGACTGAAGCTTTCTTT. This gives the protein CASSVVGTGRTEAFF.

This clonotype was seen a few times. The chain carries TRBV10-1 and TRBJ1-1; D is unclear. Germline V gene sequence: CDR1 WNHNN, CDR2 SYGVQD (reference sequence). The CDR3 totals 14 residues. Trimming left V 2 bases short and J 1 base short, with 8 bases between. CDR3: CASSETTENTEAFF. CDR3 DNA: TGCGCCAGCAGTGAGACGACGGAGAACACTGAAGCTTTCTTT.

J is TRBJ1-4 and V is TRBV7-8, with a weak D call TRBD1 (6 bases). The CDR3 spans 15 residues. V shed 2 bases and J shed 7 bases, with 14 bases lying between them. The germline V gene has CDR1 SGHVS and CDR2 FQNEAQ. For the CDR3, the DNA is TGTGCCAGCAGCTTAACAGGGTTCGCAAGTGAAAAACTGTTTTTT. It is translated as CASSLTGFASEKLFF.

This clonotype turned up a few times. The chain has TRBV30 and TRBJ1-1, with D possibly TRBD1 on 5 matching bases. Trimming removed 1 base at V and 0 bases at J, with 9 bases between. CDR3 length: 14 amino acids. The germline gives CDR1 GTSNPN, CDR2 SVGIG (reference sequence). The CDR3 bases are TGTGCCTGGAGTGGAGACAGATTGAACACTGAAGCTTTCTTT. This encodes CAWSGDRLNTEAFF.